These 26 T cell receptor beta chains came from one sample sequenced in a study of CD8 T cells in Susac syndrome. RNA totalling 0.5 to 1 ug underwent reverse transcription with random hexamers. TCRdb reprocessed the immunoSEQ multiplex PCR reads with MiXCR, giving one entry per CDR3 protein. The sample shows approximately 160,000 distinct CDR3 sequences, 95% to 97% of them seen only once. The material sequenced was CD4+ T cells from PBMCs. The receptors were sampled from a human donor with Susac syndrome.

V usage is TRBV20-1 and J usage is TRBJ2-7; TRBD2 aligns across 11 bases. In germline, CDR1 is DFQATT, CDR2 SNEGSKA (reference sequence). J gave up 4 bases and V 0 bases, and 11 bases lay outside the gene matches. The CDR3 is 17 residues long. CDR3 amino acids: CSARDPSTSGSGYEQYF. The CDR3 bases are TGCAGTGCTAGAGATCCCTCTACTAGCGGGAGTGGGTACGAGCAGTACTTC.

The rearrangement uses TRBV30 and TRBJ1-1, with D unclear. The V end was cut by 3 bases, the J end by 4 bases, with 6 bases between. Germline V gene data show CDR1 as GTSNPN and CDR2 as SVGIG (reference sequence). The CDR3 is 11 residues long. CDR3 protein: CAWRGGTEAFF. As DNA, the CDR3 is TGTGCCTGGAGGGGTGGCACTGAAGCTTTCTTT.

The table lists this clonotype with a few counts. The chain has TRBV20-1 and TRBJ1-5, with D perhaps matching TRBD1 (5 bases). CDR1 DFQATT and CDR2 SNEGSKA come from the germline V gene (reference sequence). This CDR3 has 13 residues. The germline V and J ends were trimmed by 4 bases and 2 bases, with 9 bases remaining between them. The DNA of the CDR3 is TGCAGTGCTACCACAGGAGGCAATCAGCCCCAGCATTTT. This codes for CSATTGGNQPQHF.

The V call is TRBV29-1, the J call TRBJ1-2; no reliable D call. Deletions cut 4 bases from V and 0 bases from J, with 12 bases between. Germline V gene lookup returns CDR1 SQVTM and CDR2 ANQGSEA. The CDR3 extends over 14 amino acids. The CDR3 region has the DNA TGCAGCGTTGCGGGGTTTCTAGCTAACTATGGCTACACCTTC. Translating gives CSVAGFLANYGYTF.

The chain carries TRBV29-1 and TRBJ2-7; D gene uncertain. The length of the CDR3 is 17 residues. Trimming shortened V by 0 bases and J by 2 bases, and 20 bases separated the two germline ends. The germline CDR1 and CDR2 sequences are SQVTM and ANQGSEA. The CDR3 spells CSVEDINERNQAYEQYV. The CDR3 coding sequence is TGCAGCGTTGAAGATATTAATGAGAGGAACCAAGCCTACGAGCAGTACGTC.

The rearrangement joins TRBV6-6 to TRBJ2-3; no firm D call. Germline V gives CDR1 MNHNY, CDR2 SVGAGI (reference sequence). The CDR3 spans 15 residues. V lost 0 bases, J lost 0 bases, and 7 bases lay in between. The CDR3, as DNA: TGTGCCAGCAGTTACTCGGCAGTAAGCACAGATACGCAGTATTTT. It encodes CASSYSAVSTDTQYF.

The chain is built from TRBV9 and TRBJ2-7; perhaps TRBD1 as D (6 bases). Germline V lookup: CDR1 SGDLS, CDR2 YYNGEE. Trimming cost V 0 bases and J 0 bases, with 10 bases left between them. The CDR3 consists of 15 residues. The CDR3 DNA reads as TGTGCCAGCAGCGTAGGGCTGGGGGCCTCCTACGAGCAGTACTTC. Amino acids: CASSVGLGASYEQYF.

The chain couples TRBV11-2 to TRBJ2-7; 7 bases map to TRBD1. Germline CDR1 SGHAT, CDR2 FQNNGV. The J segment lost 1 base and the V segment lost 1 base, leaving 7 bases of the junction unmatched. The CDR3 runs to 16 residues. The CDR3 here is CASSLGGTAFSYEQYV. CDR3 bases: TGTGCCAGCAGCTTAGGGGGGACAGCTTTTTCCTACGAGCAGTACGTC.

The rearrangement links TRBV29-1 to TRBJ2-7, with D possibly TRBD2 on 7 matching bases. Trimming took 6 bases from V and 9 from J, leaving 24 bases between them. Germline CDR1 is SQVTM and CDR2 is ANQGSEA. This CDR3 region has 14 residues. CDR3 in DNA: TGCAGCGTCTTCACCTCTACAGGGACTACAGTGCAGTACTTC. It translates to CSVFTSTGTTVQYF.

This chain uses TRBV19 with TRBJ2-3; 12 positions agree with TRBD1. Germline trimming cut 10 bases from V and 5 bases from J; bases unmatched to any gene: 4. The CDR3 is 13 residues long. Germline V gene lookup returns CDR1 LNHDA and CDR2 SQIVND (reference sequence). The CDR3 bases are TGTGCCACCGGGGACAGGGGGCAAGATACGCAGTATTTT. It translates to CATGDRGQDTQYF.

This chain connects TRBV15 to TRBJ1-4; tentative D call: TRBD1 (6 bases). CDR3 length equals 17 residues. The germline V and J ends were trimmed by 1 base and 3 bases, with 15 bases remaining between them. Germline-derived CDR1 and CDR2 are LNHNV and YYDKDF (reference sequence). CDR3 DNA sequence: TGTGCCACCAGCAGAGGATCGGGGGCGCGTCCTAATGAAAAACTGTTTTTT. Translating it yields CATSRGSGARPNEKLFF.

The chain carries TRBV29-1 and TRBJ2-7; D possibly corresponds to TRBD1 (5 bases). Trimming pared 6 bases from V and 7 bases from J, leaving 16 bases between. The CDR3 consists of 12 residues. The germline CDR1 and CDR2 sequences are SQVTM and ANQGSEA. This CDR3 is CSVRTSPTEQYF. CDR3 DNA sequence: TGCAGCGTGAGGACAAGCCCCACGGAGCAGTACTTC.

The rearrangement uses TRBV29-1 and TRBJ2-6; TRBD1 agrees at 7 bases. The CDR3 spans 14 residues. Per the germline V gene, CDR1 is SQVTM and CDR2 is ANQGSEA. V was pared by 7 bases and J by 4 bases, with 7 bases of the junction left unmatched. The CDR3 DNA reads TGCAGCGCCACAACAGGGGCCGGGGCCAACGTCCTGACTTTC. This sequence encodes CSATTGAGANVLTF.

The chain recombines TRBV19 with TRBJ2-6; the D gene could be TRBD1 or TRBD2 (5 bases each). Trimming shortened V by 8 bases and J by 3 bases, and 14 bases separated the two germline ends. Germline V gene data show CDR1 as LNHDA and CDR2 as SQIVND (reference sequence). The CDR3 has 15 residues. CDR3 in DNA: TGTGCCAGTGTCGGGACGATCCTTGGGGCCAACGTCCTGACTTTC. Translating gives CASVGTILGANVLTF. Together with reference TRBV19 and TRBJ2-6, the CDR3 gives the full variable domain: DGGITQSPKYLFRKEGQNVTLSCEQNLNHDAMYWYRQDPGQGLRLIYYSQIVNDFQKGDIAEGYSVSREKKESFPLTVTSAQKNPTAFYLCASVGTILGANVLTFGAGSRLTVL.

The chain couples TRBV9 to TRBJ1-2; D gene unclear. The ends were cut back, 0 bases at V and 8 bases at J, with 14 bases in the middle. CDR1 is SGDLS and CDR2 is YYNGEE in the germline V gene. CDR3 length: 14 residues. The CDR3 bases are TGTGCCAGCAGCGTAGGATCCGGGGATAGGGGCTACACCTTC. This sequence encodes CASSVGSGDRGYTF.

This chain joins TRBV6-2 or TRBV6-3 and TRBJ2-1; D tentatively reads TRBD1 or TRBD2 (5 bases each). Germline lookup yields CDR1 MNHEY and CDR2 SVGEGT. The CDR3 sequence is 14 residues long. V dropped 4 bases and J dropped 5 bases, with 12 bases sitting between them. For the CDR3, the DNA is TGTGCCAGCAGTTTGAAGGGACGAAACAATGAGCAGTTCTTC. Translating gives CASSLKGRNNEQFF.

The CDR3 reads CATSDPGAGETQYF. In nucleotides, the CDR3 is TGTGCCACCAGTGATCCAGGGGCCGGAGAGACCCAGTACTTC. The rearrangement uses TRBV24-1 and TRBJ2-5, with D possibly being TRBD1 (6 bases). Germline CDR1 and CDR2: KGHDR and SFDVKD. The CDR3 is 14 residues long. The V and J ends lost 3 bases and 4 bases respectively, with 11 bases between them.

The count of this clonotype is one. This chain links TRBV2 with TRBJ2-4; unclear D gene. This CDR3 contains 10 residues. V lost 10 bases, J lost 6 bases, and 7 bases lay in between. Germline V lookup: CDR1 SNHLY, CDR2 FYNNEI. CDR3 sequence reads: CATASNIQYF. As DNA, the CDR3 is TGTGCCACAGCCTCAAACATTCAGTACTTC.

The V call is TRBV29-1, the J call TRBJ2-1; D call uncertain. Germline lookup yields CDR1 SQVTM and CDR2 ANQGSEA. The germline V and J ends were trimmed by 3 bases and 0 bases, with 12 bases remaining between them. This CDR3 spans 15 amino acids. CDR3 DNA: TGCAGCGTTGACTCGCCGGACGCCTCCTACAATGAGCAGTTCTTC. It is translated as CSVDSPDASYNEQFF.

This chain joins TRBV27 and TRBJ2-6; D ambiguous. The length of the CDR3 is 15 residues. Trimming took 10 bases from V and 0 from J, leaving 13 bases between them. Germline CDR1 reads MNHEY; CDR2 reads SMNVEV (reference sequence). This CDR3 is CATSSRVSGANVLTF. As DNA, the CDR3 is TGTGCCACCTCCTCAAGAGTCTCTGGGGCCAACGTCCTGACTTTC. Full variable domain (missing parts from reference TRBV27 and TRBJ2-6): EAQVTQNPRYLITVTGKKLTVTCSQNMNHEYMSWYRQDPGLGLRQIYYSMNVEVTDKGDVPEGYKVSRKEKRNFPLILESPSPNQTSLYFCATSSRVSGANVLTFGAGSRLTVL.

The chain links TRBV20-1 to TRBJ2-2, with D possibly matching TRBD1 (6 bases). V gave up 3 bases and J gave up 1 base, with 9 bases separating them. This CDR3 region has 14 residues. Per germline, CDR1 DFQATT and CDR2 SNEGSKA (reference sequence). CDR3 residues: CSARDRKNTGELFF. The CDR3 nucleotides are TGCAGTGCTAGGGACAGAAAGAACACCGGGGAGCTGTTTTTT.

The CDR3 spells CATSDYSNQPQHF. CDR3 bases: TGTGCCACCAGTGACTATAGCAATCAGCCCCAGCATTTT. The chain carries TRBV24-1 and TRBJ1-5; no reliable D call. The CDR3 sequence is 13 residues long. Germline CDR1 is KGHDR and CDR2 is SFDVKD. V gave up 4 bases and J gave up 0 bases, with 3 bases separating them.

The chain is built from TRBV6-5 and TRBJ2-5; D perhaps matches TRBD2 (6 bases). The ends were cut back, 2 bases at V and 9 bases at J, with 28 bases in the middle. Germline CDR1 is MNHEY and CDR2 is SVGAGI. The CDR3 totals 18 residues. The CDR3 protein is CASSYRSGGTASYGSQYF. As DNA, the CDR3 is TGTGCCAGCAGTTACCGAAGTGGTGGGACTGCATCCTACGGGTCCCAGTACTTC.

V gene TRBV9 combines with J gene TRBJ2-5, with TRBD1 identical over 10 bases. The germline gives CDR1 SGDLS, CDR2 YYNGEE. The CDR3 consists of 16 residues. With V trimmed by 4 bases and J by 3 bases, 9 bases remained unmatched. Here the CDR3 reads CASSPRDRGREETQYF. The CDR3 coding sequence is TGTGCCAGCAGCCCCCGGGACAGGGGTAGAGAAGAGACCCAGTACTTC.

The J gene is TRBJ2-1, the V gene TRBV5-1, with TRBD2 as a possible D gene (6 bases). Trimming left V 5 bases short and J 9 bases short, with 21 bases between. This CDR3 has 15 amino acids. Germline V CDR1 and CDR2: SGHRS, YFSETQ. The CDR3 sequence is CASRERTIEVGEQFF. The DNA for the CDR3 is TGCGCCAGCAGAGAAAGGACTATTGAGGTGGGTGAGCAGTTCTTC. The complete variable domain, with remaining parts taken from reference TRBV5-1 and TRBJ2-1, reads KAGVTQTPRYLIKTRGQQVTLSCSPISGHRSVSWYQQTPGQGLQFLFEYFSETQRNKGNFPGRFSGRQFSNSRSEMNVSTLELGDSALYLCASRERTIEVGEQFFGPGTRLTVL.

CDR3 nucleotide sequence: TGCAGTGCCCGGACAGGGAATGTTCGAGCTTTCTTT. Translating gives CSARTGNVRAFF. The chain combines TRBV20-1 with TRBJ1-1; 8 positions agree with TRBD1. Trimming took 6 bases from V and 10 from J; bases not matched to a gene: 10. Germline lookup yields CDR1 DFQATT and CDR2 SNEGSKA (reference sequence). The CDR3 extends over 12 amino acids.